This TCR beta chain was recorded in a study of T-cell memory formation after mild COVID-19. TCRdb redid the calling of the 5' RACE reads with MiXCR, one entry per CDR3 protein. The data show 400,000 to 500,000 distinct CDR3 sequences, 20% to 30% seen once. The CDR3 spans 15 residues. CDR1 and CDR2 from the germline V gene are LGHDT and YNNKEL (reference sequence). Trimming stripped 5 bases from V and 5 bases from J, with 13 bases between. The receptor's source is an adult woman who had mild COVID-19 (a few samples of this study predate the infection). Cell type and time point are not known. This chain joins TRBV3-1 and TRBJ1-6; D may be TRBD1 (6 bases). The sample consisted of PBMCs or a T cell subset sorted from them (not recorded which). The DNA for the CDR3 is TGTGCCAGCAGCGCTACGACAGGAAATAATTCACCCCTCCACTTT. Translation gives CASSATTGNNSPLHF.